These 30 T cell receptor beta chains share one sample of origin, sequenced in a study of T cell changes during pregnancy in multiple sclerosis (dated by TCRdb to between 2018 and 2021). Libraries came from the immunoSEQ multiplex PCR assay. This is the immuneACCESS table as TCRdb keeps it, with only in-frame sequences that have V and J called. A part of the clones is gone; compared with another copy, unresolved V genes explain less than half, and the rest is unexplained. The sample records under 80,000 clones, about 89% of which are singletons. Roughly 1.4% of the sample comes from the top ten. The material was peripheral blood, obtained in the second trimester of pregnancy. These receptor sequences come from a female donor with multiple sclerosis, enrolled in a pregnancy study.

CDR3 sequence: CASSLRWRGSGNTIYF. The CDR3 nucleotides are TGTGCCAGCAGTCTTAGGTGGCGGGGCTCTGGAAACACCATATATTTT. The rearrangement joins TRBV7-6 to TRBJ1-3, with D uncertain. The CDR3 covers 16 residues. Germline V lookup: CDR1 SGHVS, CDR2 FNYEAQ. The germline V and J ends were trimmed by 6 bases and 0 bases, with 15 bases remaining between them.

V usage is TRBV19 and J usage is TRBJ2-5; D uncertain. Germline V CDR1 and CDR2: LNHDA, SQIVND (reference sequence). There are 13 residues in the CDR3. With 3 bases removed from V and 5 bases from J, the gap between germline ends came to 10 bases. This CDR3 reads CASSIFRGETQYF. CDR3 DNA sequence: TGTGCCAGTAGTATTTTTCGAGGTGAGACCCAGTACTTC.

CDR3 amino acids: CASSSAGGNTEAFF. As DNA, the CDR3 is TGTGCCAGCAGCTCCGCGGGGGGGAACACTGAAGCTTTCTTT. The chain links TRBV7-8 to TRBJ1-1; weak D call: TRBD1 (5 bases). Trimming took off 4 bases at V and 1 base at J, with 10 bases between the two ends. The CDR3 runs 14 residues. Per germline, CDR1 SGHVS and CDR2 FQNEAQ.

The chain couples TRBV4-3 to TRBJ1-2; 7 bases match TRBD1. The germline V gene has CDR1 LGHNA and CDR2 YSLEER. V was pared by 0 bases and J by 5 bases, with 6 bases of the junction left unmatched. This CDR3 spans 15 amino acids. The CDR3 DNA is TGCGCCAGCAGCCAAGATAGGGGGACAGTATATGGCTACACCTTC. Amino acids: CASSQDRGTVYGYTF.

The gene calls are TRBV30 and TRBJ2-2; D ambiguous. Trimming cost V 1 base and J 6 bases, with 6 bases left between them. The CDR3 extends over 12 amino acids. Looked up from germline, CDR1 is GTSNPN and CDR2 is SVGIG (reference sequence). CDR3: CAWSGPPGELFF. The DNA of the CDR3 is TGTGCCTGGAGTGGGCCCCCCGGGGAGCTGTTTTTT. Filled out from reference TRBV30 and TRBJ2-2, the complete variable domain reads SQTIHQWPATLVQPVGSPLSLECTVEGTSNPNLYWYRQAAGRGLQLLFYSVGIGQISSEVPQNLSASRPQDRQFILSSKKLLLSDSGFYLCAWSGPPGELFFGEGSRLTVL.

The chain couples TRBV7-7 to TRBJ2-1; 7 nucleotides match TRBD2. The J segment lost 9 bases and the V segment lost 5 bases, leaving 16 bases of the junction unmatched. There are 16 residues in the CDR3. CDR1 is SSHAT, CDR2 FNYEAQ, per germline (reference sequence). The CDR3 sequence: CASSLREGGTPGEQFF. Here the CDR3 DNA reads TGTGCCAGCAGCCTCCGCGAGGGAGGGACCCCGGGTGAGCAGTTCTTC.

This clone has just one count. The chain couples TRBV5-1 to TRBJ2-1, with 12 bases that match TRBD2. Germline V gene lookup returns CDR1 SGHRS and CDR2 YFSETQ. The CDR3 has 15 residues. V was clipped by 1 base and J by 8 bases; unmatched bases: 4. CDR3 residues: CASSLTSGGQDEQFF. CDR3 nucleotides: TGCGCCAGCAGCTTGACTAGCGGGGGGCAAGATGAGCAGTTCTTC.

The chain recombines TRBV7-9 with TRBJ1-4; TRBD1 might be the D (6 bases). Trimming cost V 6 bases and J 2 bases, with 13 bases left between them. The length of the CDR3 is 15 residues. In germline, CDR1 is SEHNR, CDR2 FQNEAQ (reference sequence). CDR3 region: CASSNRTVTNEKLFF. The CDR3 bases are TGTGCCAGCAGTAATAGGACAGTCACTAATGAAAAACTGTTTTTT.

This rearrangement joins TRBV30 to TRBJ2-3; possibly TRBD2 for D (6 bases). The germline gives CDR1 GTSNPN, CDR2 SVGIG (reference sequence). This CDR3 comprises 14 residues. V was pared by 2 bases and J by 5 bases, with 14 bases between. As DNA, the CDR3 is TGTGCCTGGAGTTACGCGGGGCTGGAAGATACGCAGTATTTT. Residues: CAWSYAGLEDTQYF.

This clone was found once. The chain carries TRBV10-1 and TRBJ1-2; D is undetermined. This CDR3 is 12 amino acids long. Per germline, CDR1 WNHNN and CDR2 SYGVQD (reference sequence). The V end lost 3 bases, the J end lost 3 bases, and 5 bases lay between the germline ends. The DNA for the CDR3 is TGCGCCAGCAGTGACCAGGACTATGGCTACACCTTC. This codes for CASSDQDYGYTF.

This clone was counted once. This chain joins TRBV6-4 and TRBJ2-1; TRBD2 matches at 12 bases. This CDR3 has 16 amino acids. V lost 1 base, J lost 8 bases, and 6 bases stayed unmatched. Germline lookup yields CDR1 MRHNA and CDR2 SNTAGT. The CDR3 DNA reads as TGTGCCAGCAGTGACTGGACTAGCGGGGAGGTCTATGAGCAGTTCTTC. It encodes CASSDWTSGEVYEQFF.

For this clone: The germline gene is not matched at one end of the junction; a read error may be the cause. The gene calls are TRBV28 and TRBJ2-7; 7 positions match TRBD1. Per germline, CDR1 MDHEN and CDR2 SYDVKM. The CDR3 covers 11 residues. CDR3 sequence: CASSVRDSVSF. DNA of the CDR3: TGTGCCAGCAGTGTCCGGGACAGTGTTTCGTTC.

This chain links TRBV29-1 with TRBJ1-2, with D uncertain. V dropped 6 bases and J dropped 2 bases, with 13 bases sitting between them. The CDR3 has 13 amino acids. The V gene's germline CDR1 is SQVTM and CDR2 ANQGSEA. CDR3 region: CSVERGDNYGYTF. CDR3 DNA: TGCAGCGTCGAACGGGGTGACAACTATGGCTACACCTTC.

This chain links TRBV27 with TRBJ2-7, with D perhaps matching TRBD1 (5 bases). The CDR3 extends over 14 amino acids. Germline V gene lookup returns CDR1 MNHEY and CDR2 SMNVEV (reference sequence). V was clipped by 8 bases and J by 4 bases, with 18 bases between them. The CDR3 coding sequence is TGTGCCAGCTCGATGGGGCCTGGGATTTACGAGCAGTACTTC. Encoded protein: CASSMGPGIYEQYF.

The rearrangement links TRBV11-3 to TRBJ2-1; 9 nucleotides line up with TRBD2. J was trimmed by 9 bases and V by 5 bases; bases with no gene match: 11. CDR3 length: 15 residues. Germline V CDR1 and CDR2: SGHNT, YENEEA. DNA for the CDR3: TGTGCCAGCAGCCCTCTGGCGGGGGGGCAAGGTGAGCAGTTCTTC. Translating gives CASSPLAGGQGEQFF.

The gene calls are TRBV9 and TRBJ2-7, with 9 bases matching TRBD2. The ends lost 2 bases at V and 2 bases at J; junction bases unmatched: 11. The germline V gene has CDR1 SGDLS and CDR2 YYNGEE. This CDR3 is 17 amino acids long. The DNA of the CDR3 is TGTGCCAGCAGCGTCAGCATAGCGGGAGAATTCCCCTACGAGCAGTACTTC. This translates into CASSVSIAGEFPYEQYF.

The V call is TRBV6-1, the J call TRBJ1-6; 8 nucleotides agree with TRBD1. CDR3 length equals 15 residues. Germline V CDR1 and CDR2: MNHNS, SASEGT. J lost 9 bases, V lost 5 bases, and 9 bases had no gene match. DNA for the CDR3: TGTGCCAGCAGTAGACAGGGGTGGGACGGTTCACCCCTCCACTTT. It specifies CASSRQGWDGSPLHF.

V gene TRBV9 combines with J gene TRBJ1-2, with D maybe TRBD1 (5 bases). Germline values: CDR1 SGDLS, CDR2 YYNGEE. The CDR3 consists of 13 residues. Trimming took off 4 bases at V and 3 bases at J, with 10 bases between the two ends. CDR3 in amino acids: CASSLQGYYGYTF. CDR3 DNA: TGTGCCAGCAGCTTGCAGGGTTACTATGGCTACACCTTC.

This clone occurred a few times. This rearrangement joins TRBV28 to TRBJ1-2; 10 bases line up with TRBD1. The germline V gene has CDR1 MDHEN and CDR2 SYDVKM. CDR3 length: 17 amino acids. The ends lost 4 bases at V and 0 bases at J; junction bases unmatched: 8. CDR3 residues: CASSSGTGALANYGYTF. For the CDR3, the DNA is TGTGCCAGCAGTTCCGGGACAGGGGCGTTAGCTAACTATGGCTACACCTTC.

This clone was observed once. This rearrangement joins TRBV29-1 to TRBJ1-1; D unresolved. Germline values: CDR1 SQVTM, CDR2 ANQGSEA. Deletions cut 2 bases from V and 1 base from J, with 14 bases between. The CDR3 runs 15 residues. CDR3 DNA: TGCAGCGTTGAATCTCGGGTTAGAACGAACACTGAAGCTTTCTTT. This codes for CSVESRVRTNTEAFF.

The chain links TRBV7-9 to TRBJ2-5; 7 bases agree with TRBD1. Trimming removed 5 bases from V and 4 bases from J; junction bases left unmatched: 10. Germline CDR1 is SEHNR and CDR2 is FQNEAQ (reference sequence). The CDR3 loop spans 15 amino acids. The DNA of the CDR3 is TGTGCCAGCAGCCCGAGGACAGGAGAAGTAGAGACCCAGTACTTC. Residues: CASSPRTGEVETQYF.

The J gene is TRBJ1-6, the V gene TRBV10-3; maybe TRBD1 (6 bases). The germline V and J ends were trimmed by 3 bases and 4 bases, with 7 bases remaining between them. The CDR3 length is 14 residues. Germline-derived CDR1 and CDR2 are ENHRY and SYGVKD. This CDR3 reads CAISEQGYNSPLHF. CDR3 nucleotide sequence: TGTGCCATCAGTGAACAGGGTTATAATTCACCCCTCCACTTT.

This chain uses TRBV19 with TRBJ2-1; 10 positions agree with TRBD2. Trimming cost V 2 bases and J 7 bases; bases outside gene matches: 17. The CDR3 is 19 amino acids. Per germline, CDR1 LNHDA and CDR2 SQIVND (reference sequence). CDR3 DNA sequence: TGTGCCAGTAGTATACCTAGGGCTAGCGGGAGCCACATTCGAAATGAGCAGTTCTTC. It translates to CASSIPRASGSHIRNEQFF. Variable domain in full (rest from reference TRBV19 and TRBJ2-1): DGGITQSPKYLFRKEGQNVTLSCEQNLNHDAMYWYRQDPGQGLRLIYYSQIVNDFQKGDIAEGYSVSREKKESFPLTVTSAQKNPTAFYLCASSIPRASGSHIRNEQFFGPGTRLTVL.

This chain links TRBV7-9 with TRBJ2-7; TRBD1 might be the D (6 bases). There are 14 residues in the CDR3. Germline lookup yields CDR1 SEHNR and CDR2 FQNEAQ (reference sequence). With 5 bases removed from V and 1 base from J, the gap between germline ends came to 12 bases. This chain's CDR3 is CASSRRTASYEQYF. CDR3 bases: TGTGCCAGCAGCCGTCGGACAGCGTCCTACGAGCAGTACTTC.

The chain combines TRBV7-9 with TRBJ2-5, with TRBD2 matching 12 bases. Germline values: CDR1 SEHNR, CDR2 FQNEAQ (reference sequence). The length of the CDR3 is 16 residues. Trimming at V came to 4 bases and at J to 2 bases, leaving 5 bases not matched to a gene. The CDR3 reads CASSWGLAGPQETQYF. CDR3 DNA sequence: TGTGCCAGCAGCTGGGGACTAGCGGGCCCACAAGAGACCCAGTACTTC.

The sample holds a few counts of this clone. This sequence joins TRBV5-1 and TRBJ2-1; 12 positions match TRBD2. Germline lookup yields CDR1 SGHRS and CDR2 YFSETQ. V lost 0 bases, J lost 9 bases, and 10 bases stayed unmatched. The CDR3 extends over 17 amino acids. The CDR3 sequence: CASSLEGSSGRASEQFF. The CDR3, as DNA: TGCGCCAGCAGCTTGGAGGGTTCTAGCGGGAGGGCCAGTGAGCAGTTCTTC.

The chain joins TRBV10-3 to TRBJ1-1, with 8 bases identical to TRBD1. CDR1 is ENHRY and CDR2 is SYGVKD in the germline V gene. CDR3 length: 14 amino acids. Trimming took 7 bases from V and 4 from J; bases not matched to a gene: 8. The CDR3 spells CAITSDRASTEAFF. In DNA form, the CDR3 reads TGTGCCATCACCTCGGACAGGGCTTCCACTGAAGCTTTCTTT.

The chain is built from TRBV18 and TRBJ1-3, with 7 bases fitting TRBD1. Trimming removed 3 bases from V and 5 bases from J; junction bases left unmatched: 4. This CDR3 is built from 14 residues. Germline lookup yields CDR1 KGHSH and CDR2 LQKENI. The DNA of the CDR3 is TGTGCCAGCTCACCTAAGACAGGGCGAAACACCATATATTTT. Protein product: CASSPKTGRNTIYF.

This clone was observed a few times. The chain's CDR3 is CASSYEGQGGNSPLHF. The DNA for the CDR3 is TGTGCCAGCAGTTACGAAGGACAGGGGGGAAATTCACCCCTCCACTTT. The V and J genes are TRBV6-6 and TRBJ1-6; 10 bases agree with TRBD1. Per the germline V gene, CDR1 is MNHNY and CDR2 is SVGAGI (reference sequence). Germline trimming cut 2 bases from V and 7 bases from J; bases unmatched to any gene: 5. This CDR3 region has 16 residues.

This chain joins TRBV7-6 and TRBJ2-3; 8 nucleotides line up with TRBD2. The germline gives CDR1 SGHVS, CDR2 FNYEAQ. The CDR3 runs 13 residues. With V trimmed by 5 bases and J by 5 bases, 3 bases remained unmatched. The chain's CDR3 is CASSAGGGDTQYF. The DNA for the CDR3 is TGTGCCAGCAGCGCGGGGGGTGGAGATACGCAGTATTTT.